This passage covers 28 T cell receptor beta chains from one sample sequenced in a study of cytomegalovirus exposure and HLA in healthy donors. PCR involved 60 Vbeta and 13 Jbeta primers. This table comes from immunoSEQ multiplex PCR, and its TCRdb copy is limited to in-frame clones, with some not included. The sample lists 80,000 to 95,000 clones, around 64% seen once, with around 2% in the top ten. Sequences were obtained from PBMCs. These receptors all stem from a human donor in good health.

This chain uses TRBV25-1 with TRBJ2-7; 7 positions agree with TRBD1. From germline, CDR1 is MGHDK and CDR2 SYGVNS. The CDR3 is 14 residues long. With V trimmed by 4 bases and J by 4 bases, 7 bases remained unmatched. Here the CDR3 DNA reads TGTGCCAGCAGTGGAAGACAGGGAAGGTACGAGCAGTACTTC. Residues: CASSGRQGRYEQYF.

The chain couples TRBV5-4 to TRBJ2-5; TRBD2 aligns across 10 bases. The CDR3 runs to 14 residues. With 3 bases clipped from V and 4 bases from J, the junction kept 3 bases outside the gene matches. Germline V gives CDR1 SGHNT, CDR2 YYREEE (reference sequence). The DNA for the CDR3 is TGTGCCAGCAGCTGGACTAGCGGCCTAGAGACCCAGTACTTC. It codes for CASSWTSGLETQYF.

This clone was detected once. The J gene is TRBJ2-6, the V gene TRBV5-1, with D uncertain. Germline CDR1 and CDR2: SGHRS and YFSETQ. The V end was cut by 4 bases, the J end by 0 bases, with 8 bases between. This CDR3 has 15 amino acids. This CDR3 reads CASSQFVSGANVLTF. Here the CDR3 DNA reads TGCGCCAGCAGCCAGTTTGTCTCTGGGGCCAACGTCCTGACTTTC.

The CDR3 is CASSVAGGNQETQYF. The CDR3 bases are TGTGCCAGCAGCGTAGCTGGGGGGAACCAAGAGACCCAGTACTTC. The chain is built from TRBV9 and TRBJ2-5; perhaps TRBD2 as D (6 bases). The length of the CDR3 is 15 residues. Trimming removed 0 bases from V and 0 bases from J, with 9 bases in between. Germline loops: CDR1 SGDLS, CDR2 YYNGEE.

This clone has only a few counts. Here the CDR3 reads CASRGTGGLYEQYF. CDR3 in DNA: TGTGCCAGCCGAGGGACAGGGGGACTCTACGAGCAGTACTTC. The chain combines TRBV25-1 with TRBJ2-7, with TRBD1 matching over 11 bases. Per the germline V gene, CDR1 is MGHDK and CDR2 is SYGVNS. Germline trimming cut 8 bases from V and 3 bases from J; bases unmatched to any gene: 6. CDR3 size: 14 residues.

The chain couples TRBV30 to TRBJ1-6; D is unclear. The CDR3 totals 15 residues. Per the germline V gene, CDR1 is GTSNPN and CDR2 is SVGIG (reference sequence). V lost 3 bases, J lost 0 bases, and 9 bases lay in between. The DNA of the CDR3 is TGTGCCTGGAGCACAGAGGGCTCCTATAATTCACCCCTCCACTTT. This sequence encodes CAWSTEGSYNSPLHF.

V usage is TRBV7-2 and J usage is TRBJ2-7, with 8 bases fitting TRBD2. CDR3 length equals 15 residues. Per germline, CDR1 SGHTA and CDR2 FQGNSA. V was clipped by 1 base and J by 1 base; unmatched bases: 3. CDR3 in DNA: TGTGCCAGCAGCTTAGAGGCGGGGGGATCCTACGAGCAGTACTTC. This codes for CASSLEAGGSYEQYF.

This chain links TRBV19 with TRBJ2-3, with 7 bases matching TRBD2. The V and J ends lost 3 bases and 2 bases, in that order; junction bases with no gene match: 5. Germline V gene lookup returns CDR1 LNHDA and CDR2 SQIVND (reference sequence). The CDR3 has 15 residues. CDR3 amino acids: CASSMGLAVTDTQYF. CDR3 coding DNA: TGTGCCAGTAGTATGGGGCTAGCGGTCACAGATACGCAGTATTTT. Using reference TRBV19 and TRBJ2-3 for the parts outside the CDR3, the full variable domain is DGGITQSPKYLFRKEGQNVTLSCEQNLNHDAMYWYRQDPGQGLRLIYYSQIVNDFQKGDIAEGYSVSREKKESFPLTVTSAQKNPTAFYLCASSMGLAVTDTQYFGPGTRLTVL.

The chain couples TRBV6-5 to TRBJ1-1; TRBD1 is a possible D gene (6 bases). The V gene's germline CDR1 is MNHEY and CDR2 SVGAGI. This CDR3 has 11 amino acids. Trimming stripped 5 bases from V and 11 bases from J, with 12 bases between. DNA for the CDR3: TGTGCCAGCAGTGAGGCAGGGGAGGCTTTCTTT. Its protein product is CASSEAGEAFF.

The genes are TRBV5-1 and TRBJ1-1; possibly TRBD1 for D (6 bases). Deletions cut 1 base from V and 5 bases from J, with 12 bases between. There are 14 residues in the CDR3. Germline V gene data show CDR1 as SGHRS and CDR2 as YFSETQ. The CDR3 sequence is CASSLTARGTEAFF. CDR3 in DNA: TGCGCCAGCAGCTTGACAGCCAGGGGTACTGAAGCTTTCTTT.

The genes are TRBV5-4 and TRBJ2-5, with no clear D. Trimming took off 4 bases at V and 5 bases at J, with 15 bases between the two ends. The CDR3 totals 14 residues. CDR1 is SGHNT and CDR2 is YYREEE in the germline V gene (reference sequence). For the CDR3, the DNA is TGTGCCAGCAGCACAGAGACCCTCTCGGAGACCCAGTACTTC. Protein: CASSTETLSETQYF.

The V and J genes are TRBV7-3 and TRBJ2-3, with 9 bases matching TRBD1. Losses at the gene ends were 5 bases for V and 5 bases for J; bases not matched to a gene: 8. Germline V gene data show CDR1 as SGHTA and CDR2 as FQGTGA. This CDR3 comprises 15 residues. CDR3 nucleotide sequence: TGTGCCAGCAGCACCCGAACAGGGGGCGGAGATACGCAGTATTTT. Protein: CASSTRTGGGDTQYF.

Regarding this clone: One end of the junction fails to match germline, which may point to a read error. The V call is TRBV27, the J call TRBJ1-6; D may be TRBD1 (6 bases). The CDR3 has 18 amino acids. Germline V lookup: CDR1 MNHEY, CDR2 SMNVEV (reference sequence). The CDR3 is CASSLYGNTQGHNSPLHF. DNA for the CDR3: TGTGCCAGCAGTTTATATGGGAATACACAGGGACATAACTCACCCCTCCACTTT.

The rearrangement uses TRBV7-9 and TRBJ1-6; no clear D. The germline CDR1 and CDR2 sequences are SEHNR and FQNEAQ (reference sequence). V was trimmed by 6 bases and J by 0 bases, leaving 6 bases between them. The CDR3 has 14 amino acids. CDR3 sequence (DNA): TGTGCCAGCAGTGAGAGCTCCTATAATTCACCCCTCCACTTT. This sequence encodes CASSESSYNSPLHF.

The rearrangement uses TRBV13 and TRBJ2-3, with 13 bases that match TRBD2. This CDR3 is built from 18 residues. Germline trimming cut 2 bases from V and 3 bases from J; bases unmatched to any gene: 8. Germline V gene sequence: CDR1 PRHDT, CDR2 FYEKMQ (reference sequence). As DNA, the CDR3 is TGTGCCAGCAGCTTATTTACTAGCGGGGGGGCTTTGACAGATACGCAGTATTTT. The encoded protein is CASSLFTSGGALTDTQYF.

The chain is built from TRBV21-1 and TRBJ2-5; TRBD1 was called by the table and not checked on the DNA. TRBV21-1 is a known pseudogene. The CDR3 is 13 residues long. The CDR3 DNA reads as TGTGCCAGCAGCAAGATCAGGGAAGAGACCCAGTACTTC. Amino acid sequence: CASSKIREETQYF.

This chain uses TRBV18 with TRBJ1-2; 8 bases map to TRBD1. The ends lost 3 bases at V and 6 bases at J; junction bases unmatched: 3. The CDR3 is made up of 13 amino acids. Germline CDR1 KGHSH, CDR2 LQKENI. CDR3 protein: CASSPTGGHGYTF. CDR3 in DNA: TGTGCCAGCTCACCCACAGGGGGACATGGCTACACCTTC.

The chain has TRBV7-3 and TRBJ2-2; the match to TRBD1 covers 8 bases. Trimming cost V 5 bases and J 0 bases; bases outside gene matches: 2. The CDR3 is made up of 15 amino acids. The germline CDR1 and CDR2 sequences are SGHTA and FQGTGA. The CDR3 protein is CASSDRGPNTGELFF. DNA for the CDR3: TGTGCCAGCAGCGACAGGGGCCCGAACACCGGGGAGCTGTTTTTT.

The chain recombines TRBV7-3 with TRBJ2-2; the D gene is possibly TRBD2 (5 bases). CDR3 length equals 15 residues. Germline CDR1 SGHTA, CDR2 FQGTGA. Trimming shortened V by 4 bases and J by 7 bases, and 16 bases separated the two germline ends. CDR3 in DNA: TGTGCCAGCAGCTCCCGGGCCCTCGGGGTCGGGGAGCTGTTTTTT. As protein: CASSSRALGVGELFF.

This clone was seen only a few times. The V call is TRBV1, the J call TRBJ1-1; TRBD1, the table's D call, lacks a check against the DNA. TRBV1 is an annotated pseudogene. The CDR3 consists of 20 residues. This CDR3 reads CTSSQGGPSGTGGAGTEAFF. DNA for the CDR3: TGCACCAGCAGCCAAGGAGGTCCCTCCGGGACAGGGGGCGCCGGCACTGAAGCTTTCTTT.

This clone was seen a handful of times. The V gene is TRBV6-4, the J gene TRBJ2-6, with 9 bases lining up with TRBD1. This CDR3 is built from 19 residues. Trimming cost V 2 bases and J 0 bases; bases outside gene matches: 8. Germline-derived CDR1 and CDR2 are MRHNA and SNTAGT. CDR3 loop: CASSDRGQGLFSGANVLTF. CDR3 nucleotide sequence: TGTGCCAGCAGTGACCGGGGACAGGGACTTTTCTCTGGGGCCAACGTCCTGACTTTC.

The chain carries TRBV7-2 and TRBJ1-5, with 7 bases that match TRBD1. Germline CDR1 and CDR2: SGHTA and FQGNSA. The CDR3 sequence is 14 residues long. V lost 5 bases to trimming and J lost 2 bases; unmatched junction nucleotides: 3. The CDR3 region is CASSQGVGNQPQHF. The CDR3 nucleotides are TGTGCCAGCAGCCAGGGGGTTGGCAATCAGCCCCAGCATTTT.

The J gene is TRBJ2-1, the V gene TRBV13; D remains unclear. The CDR3 loop spans 15 amino acids. Between the trimmed V and J ends, which lost 0 bases and 2 bases, there was a span of 8 bases. Germline V lookup: CDR1 PRHDT, CDR2 FYEKMQ (reference sequence). CDR3 DNA: TGTGCCAGCAGCTTAGGGGCAGGCCCCTACAATGAGCAGTTCTTC. Its protein product is CASSLGAGPYNEQFF.

The rearrangement links TRBV10-3 to TRBJ1-4; 8 bases agree with TRBD1. This CDR3 has 15 amino acids. CDR1 and CDR2 from the germline V gene are ENHRY and SYGVKD. V lost 6 bases to trimming and J lost 3 bases; unmatched junction nucleotides: 6. The CDR3 region is CAIRKEQGANEKLFF. DNA of the CDR3: TGTGCCATCAGAAAAGAACAGGGGGCTAATGAAAAACTGTTTTTT.

This clone has only one observation. The genes are TRBV11-2 and TRBJ1-1, with D maybe TRBD1 (6 bases). With 1 base removed from V and 4 bases from J, the gap between germline ends came to 13 bases. The CDR3 spans 15 residues. Germline-derived CDR1 and CDR2 are SGHAT and FQNNGV. The CDR3 bases are TGTGCCAGCAGCTTAGTTCAGGGGCGGAGCACTGAAGCTTTCTTT. This codes for CASSLVQGRSTEAFF.

This clone was seen more than once but under ten times. The rearrangement uses TRBV28 and TRBJ1-3; 7 bases are a match to TRBD1. The CDR3 spans 16 residues. Germline V gene lookup returns CDR1 MDHEN and CDR2 SYDVKM. With V trimmed by 4 bases and J by 0 bases, 6 bases remained unmatched. Written as DNA, the CDR3 is TGTGCCAGCAGTTCCGTGACAGGGATCTCTGGAAACACCATATATTTT. Translating gives CASSSVTGISGNTIYF.

The V call is TRBV5-4, the J call TRBJ1-2; D is undetermined. Trimming took off 5 bases at V and 2 bases at J, with 16 bases between the two ends. The CDR3 runs 15 residues. CDR1 is SGHNT, CDR2 YYREEE, per germline (reference sequence). CDR3 loop: CASSPTPGTNYGYTF. CDR3 DNA: TGTGCCAGCAGTCCTACCCCGGGAACAAACTATGGCTACACCTTC.

V usage is TRBV6-6 and J usage is TRBJ1-1; a weak D match, TRBD1 (6 bases). The V gene lost 6 bases and the J gene lost 3 bases, with 20 bases spanning the gap. CDR3 length equals 16 residues. CDR1 is MNHNY and CDR2 is SVGAGI in the germline V gene (reference sequence). The CDR3 loop reads CASRAMTGGEDTEAFF. The CDR3 DNA sequence: TGTGCCAGCAGGGCCATGACAGGAGGAGAGGACACTGAAGCTTTCTTT.